This TCR beta chain was captured by sequencing in a study of T-cell reconstitution after alpha-beta-depleted transplantation in children. Unique molecular identifiers tagged the TCRbeta library. TCRdb reprocessed the PCR reads via MiXCR and lists one record per CDR3 protein. The sample consists of roughly 82,000 distinct CDR3 sequences, around an eighth of them appearing once. This clonotype has just one count. Trimming left V 3 bases short and J 4 bases short, with 14 bases between. CDR1 KGHDR and CDR2 SFDVKD come from the germline V gene. This CDR3 is 15 amino acids long. The material was PBMCs, mostly from graft donor cells, obtained 180 days after TCRalphabeta/CD19-depleted stem cell transplant. This TCR was recovered from a male patient between 2 and 9 years old who had a stem cell transplant for acute lymphoblastic leukemia, so the T cells may come from the graft donor. The chain has TRBV24-1 and TRBJ1-2; D might be TRBD1 (6 bases). The CDR3 protein is CATSDNTGFGYGYTF. CDR3 DNA sequence: TGTGCCACCAGTGATAATACAGGGTTTGGCTATGGCTACACCTTC.